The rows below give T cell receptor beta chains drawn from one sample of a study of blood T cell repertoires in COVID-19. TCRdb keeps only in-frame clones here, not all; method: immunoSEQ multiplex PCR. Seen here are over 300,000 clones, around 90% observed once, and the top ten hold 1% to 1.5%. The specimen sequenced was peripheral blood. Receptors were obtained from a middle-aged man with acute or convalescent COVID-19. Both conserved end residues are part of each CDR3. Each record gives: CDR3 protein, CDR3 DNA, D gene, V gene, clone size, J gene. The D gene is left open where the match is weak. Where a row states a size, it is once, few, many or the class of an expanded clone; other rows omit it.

CDR3: CASSQALQGWGTEAFF; DNA: TGCGCCAGCAGCCAAGCCTTACAGGGTTGGGGCACTGAAGCTTTCTTT; D: NA; V: TRBV4-1; size: NA; J: TRBJ1-1
CDR3: CASSFRRGLATDTQYF; DNA: TGTGCCAGCAGCTTTCGGAGGGGTCTGGCTACAGATACGCAGTATTTT; D: NA; V: TRBV7-2; size: NA; J: TRBJ2-3
CDR3: CASSDMAGWLYF; DNA: TGTGCCAGCAGTGACATGGCAGGCTGGCTGTATTTT; D: NA; V: TRBV6-4; size: NA; J: TRBJ2-3
CDR3: CASSYSLWGDEAFF; DNA: TGTGCCAGCAGTTATTCGTTGTGGGGGGATGAAGCTTTCTTT; D: NA; V: TRBV6-6; size: NA; J: TRBJ1-1
CDR3: CASSPRTGEGSYEQYF; DNA: TGTGCCAGCAGCCCTCGGACAGGGGAGGGATCTTACGAGCAGTACTTC; D: TRBD1; V: TRBV4-2; size: NA; J: TRBJ2-7
CDR3: CSVEGEVAFF; DNA: TGCAGCGTTGAAGGGGAGGTAGCTTTCTTT; D: NA; V: TRBV29-1; size: NA; J: TRBJ1-1
CDR3: CSVGRSNEKLFF; DNA: TGCAGCGTTGGGCGGAGTAATGAAAAACTGTTTTTT; D: NA; V: TRBV29-1; size: few; J: TRBJ1-4
CDR3: CASSFNGIASTGELFF; DNA: TGTGCCAGCAGTTTTAACGGGATAGCGTCGACCGGGGAGCTGTTTTTT; D: NA; V: TRBV27; size: NA; J: TRBJ2-2
CDR3: CASRNRGVTGYEQYF; DNA: TGTGCCAGCCGCAACCGGGGGGTGACTGGCTACGAGCAGTACTTC; D: TRBD2; V: TRBV27; size: NA; J: TRBJ2-7
CDR3: CASSSEVNSNQPQHF; DNA: TGTGCCAGCAGTAGCGAAGTCAATAGCAATCAGCCCCAGCATTTT; D: NA; V: TRBV7-2; size: NA; J: TRBJ1-5
CDR3: CASSAYRGSRNTEAFF; DNA: TGTGCCAGCAGTGCCTACAGGGGTTCTAGGAACACTGAAGCTTTCTTT; D: TRBD1; V: TRBV27; size: few; J: TRBJ1-1
CDR3: CASSQDRTGWTYEQYF; DNA: TGTGCCAGCAGCCAAGATCGGACAGGATGGACCTACGAGCAGTACTTC; D: TRBD1; V: TRBV3-1/TRBV3-2; size: NA; J: TRBJ2-7
CDR3: CASSLGQVKTGYTF; DNA: TGTGCCAGCAGCTTAGGACAGGTGAAAACGGGCTACACCTTC; D: NA; V: TRBV7-9; size: NA; J: TRBJ1-2
CDR3: CASDQQGLEQYF; DNA: TGTGCCAGCGACCAACAGGGGTTAGAGCAGTACTTC; D: TRBD1; V: TRBV6-5; size: NA; J: TRBJ2-7
CDR3: CASSLPAGSHEQYF; DNA: TGTGCCAGCAGCTTACCAGCGGGAAGCCACGAGCAGTACTTC; D: TRBD2; V: TRBV7-6; size: NA; J: TRBJ2-7
CDR3: CASSPGQINEKLFF; DNA: TGTGCCAGCAGCCCGGGACAGATAAATGAAAAACTGTTTTTT; D: TRBD1; V: TRBV5-6; size: NA; J: TRBJ1-4
CDR3: CASKPDRTTDTQYF; DNA: TGCGCCAGCAAACCCGACAGGACAACAGATACGCAGTATTTT; D: NA; V: TRBV5-1; size: NA; J: TRBJ2-3
CDR3: CASSLGQSNQPQHF; DNA: TGTGCCAGCAGCCTAGGACAGTCGAATCAGCCCCAGCATTTT; D: NA; V: TRBV28; size: NA; J: TRBJ1-5
CDR3: CASSLDAGGYNEQFF; DNA: TGTGCCAGCAGCTTGGACGCGGGGGGGTACAATGAGCAGTTCTTC; D: TRBD2; V: TRBV5-4; size: NA; J: TRBJ2-1
CDR3: CASSVAGRERTDTQYF; DNA: TGTGCCAGCAGCGTAGCGGGGCGGGAACGCACAGATACGCAGTATTTT; D: NA; V: TRBV9; size: NA; J: TRBJ2-3
CDR3: CASSLDTGAINEKLFF; DNA: TGCGCCAGCAGCTTGGATACAGGGGCTATTAATGAAAAACTGTTTTTT; D: TRBD1; V: TRBV5-1; size: NA; J: TRBJ1-4
CDR3: CASSPDQGRATEAFF; DNA: TGTGCCAGCAGCCCTGATCAGGGGAGGGCCACTGAAGCTTTCTTT; D: NA; V: TRBV3-1/TRBV3-2; size: NA; J: TRBJ1-1
CDR3: CASNLQLSYGYTF; DNA: TGTGCCAGCAATCTACAGCTCTCCTATGGCTACACCTTC; D: NA; V: TRBV27; size: once; J: TRBJ1-2
CDR3: CASSLRTSGSQWYEQYF; DNA: TGTGCCAGCTCACTTCGGACTAGCGGGAGTCAATGGTACGAGCAGTACTTC; D: TRBD2; V: TRBV18; size: NA; J: TRBJ2-7
CDR3: CASKEIGGDGTEAFF; DNA: TGTGCCAGCAAAGAAATTGGGGGCGATGGTACTGAAGCTTTCTTT; D: NA; V: TRBV28; size: few; J: TRBJ1-1
CDR3: CASRPQGASTDTQYF; DNA: TGTGCCAGCAGGCCTCAGGGGGCAAGCACAGATACGCAGTATTTT; D: TRBD1; V: TRBV5-4; size: NA; J: TRBJ2-3
CDR3: CASSLPQSGYTF; DNA: TGTGCCAGCAGCTTGCCACAAAGTGGCTACACCTTC; D: NA; V: TRBV5-6; size: NA; J: TRBJ1-2
CDR3: CASSVDRGTYNEQFF; DNA: TGTGCCAGCAGCGTAGACAGGGGCACCTACAATGAGCAGTTCTTC; D: TRBD1; V: TRBV9; size: NA; J: TRBJ2-1
CDR3: CASSPGTGGNEQYF; DNA: TGTGCCAGCTCACCGGGGACAGGGGGTAACGAGCAGTACTTC; D: TRBD1; V: TRBV18; size: NA; J: TRBJ2-7
CDR3: CASSLLNGYQPQHF; DNA: TGCGCCAGCAGCCTATTAAACGGGTATCAGCCCCAGCATTTT; D: NA; V: TRBV4-1; size: NA; J: TRBJ1-5
CDR3: CASSLGTGPPGAFF; DNA: TGTGCCAGCAGCCTCGGGACAGGTCCCCCGGGGGCTTTCTTT; D: TRBD1; V: TRBV5-5; size: NA; J: TRBJ1-1
CDR3: CSGQANSPLHF; DNA: TGCAGTGGGCAGGCCAATTCACCCCTCCACTTT; D: NA; V: TRBV20-1; size: NA; J: TRBJ1-6
CDR3: CASSAGTPAGYNEQFF; DNA: TGTGCCAGCAGCGCTGGGACACCCGCGGGCTACAATGAGCAGTTCTTC; D: NA; V: TRBV9; size: once; J: TRBJ2-1
CDR3: CASSLDPSRDEQFF; DNA: TGTGCCAGCAGCTTAGATCCTAGTCGAGATGAGCAGTTCTTC; D: NA; V: TRBV11-3; size: NA; J: TRBJ2-1
CDR3: CASSLLGGRDNEQFF; DNA: TGTGCCAGCAGCCTACTCGGGGGGCGCGACAATGAGCAGTTCTTC; D: NA; V: TRBV11-3; size: few; J: TRBJ2-1
CDR3: CAISESGGENYGYTF; DNA: TGTGCCATCAGTGAGTCGGGAGGGGAAAACTATGGCTACACCTTC; D: NA; V: TRBV10-3; size: NA; J: TRBJ1-2
CDR3: CASSPTGGALYEQYF; DNA: TGTGCCAGCAGCCCCACAGGGGGGGCTCTCTACGAGCAGTACTTC; D: NA; V: TRBV9; size: NA; J: TRBJ2-7
CDR3: CASSSLAGTGHEQYF; DNA: TGTGCCAGCAGCTCCTTAGCGGGAACAGGTCACGAGCAGTACTTC; D: TRBD2; V: TRBV7-9; size: NA; J: TRBJ2-7
CDR3: CATSRDQGIAKNIQYF; DNA: TGTGCCACCAGCAGAGATCAGGGGATAGCCAAAAACATTCAGTACTTC; D: NA; V: TRBV15; size: NA; J: TRBJ2-4
CDR3: CAARLFGTDNTEAFF; DNA: TGTGCCGCTCGTCTGTTCGGGACAGACAACACTGAAGCTTTCTTT; D: TRBD1; V: TRBV4-2; size: NA; J: TRBJ1-1
CDR3: CASIFWEGEKLFF; DNA: TGTGCCAGCATTTTTTGGGAGGGTGAAAAACTGTTTTTT; D: NA; V: TRBV2; size: NA; J: TRBJ1-4
CDR3: CASSPSRGPGEAFF; DNA: TGTGCCAGCTCACCATCCAGGGGGCCTGGTGAAGCTTTCTTT; D: TRBD1; V: TRBV18; size: NA; J: TRBJ1-1
CDR3: CASSSDWGGYNEQFF; DNA: TGTGCCAGCAGTTCCGATTGGGGCGGTTACAATGAGCAGTTCTTC; D: NA; V: TRBV6-5; size: NA; J: TRBJ2-1